The clone carrying this T cell receptor beta chain was picked up many times. The data were taken from a study of T-cell memory formation after mild COVID-19. TCRdb reprocessed the 5' RACE reads via MiXCR and lists one record per CDR3 protein. The sample has about 470,000 distinct CDR3 sequences, nearly 25% seen once; the top ten hold 12%. Looked up from germline, CDR1 is MNHEY and CDR2 is SVGAGI. The CDR3 spans 16 residues. V lost 0 bases and J lost 6; bases outside the gene matches: 6. This clonotype originated in an adult woman who had mild COVID-19 (a few samples of this study predate the infection). Cell type and time point are not known. The chain combines TRBV6-5 with TRBJ2-3; 10 bases are a match to TRBD2. The specimen was PBMCs or a T cell subset sorted from them (not recorded which). CDR3 nucleotides: TGTGCCAGCAGTTACTCGGCCAGCGGGAGGGGGGATACGCAGTATTTT. It translates to CASSYSASGRGDTQYF.